This T cell receptor beta chain comes out of a study of human T cells and chemical hapten exposure. On the study more broadly: Per-sample TCR yield variation was attributed mainly to small pooled library volume differences.

The sample's time point: pre-sensitization, week 0. Treatment defined: therapeutic diphenylcyclopropenone sensitization with weekly scalp DPC. TCRdb re-called the RACE reads with MiXCR, one entry per CDR3 protein. The sample has some 38,000 distinct CDR3 sequences; less than 9% are singletons. This clonotype was seen a few times. Source: whole blood, taken in connection with sensitization to the hapten diphenylcyclopropenone (DPC). This TCR derives from a woman aged 50 to 65 with alopecia areata. Some clones in this sample may be carry-over from other donors' samples.

The CDR3 region is CASSSPGRAGQETQYF. The DNA for the CDR3 is TGTGCCAGCAGTTCTCCAGGTCGCGCGGGGCAAGAGACCCAGTACTTC. The chain couples TRBV28 to TRBJ2-5; possibly TRBD2 for D (6 bases). The CDR3 consists of 16 residues. Per the germline V gene, CDR1 is MDHEN and CDR2 is SYDVKM. The V and J ends lost 4 bases and 2 bases respectively, with 17 bases between them.